The T cell receptor beta chain described here comes from a study of CD8+ T cells in alopecia areata (dated by TCRdb to about 2018). Notes on the research overall: High-throughput TCRbeta sequencing was used to examine T cell clonal expansion in alopecia areata in both the C3H/HeJ mouse model and human patients. In humans, TCRbeta sequencing was performed on scalp tissue and on sorted CD4+ and CD8+ peripheral blood T cells from healthy controls and from patients with patchy or totalis/universalis alopecia areata. Scalp clonality was compared among normal scalp (n=4), patchy alopecia areata scalp (n=8), and alopecia totalis/universalis scalp (n=8). The RNA source kit depended on sample type: the PAXgene miRNA kit for fixed scalp, the miRNeasy kit for PBMCs, and the RNeasy kit for mouse skin. TCRbeta CDR3 regions were amplified by immunoSEQ multiplex PCR using 35 Vbeta forward and 13 Jbeta reverse primers.

The CDR3 goes from the cysteine to the phenylalanine over 15 residues. Just the 45-base CDR3 DNA is kept, in frame starting at base 1. CDR1 is given as MGHDK and CDR2 as SYGVNS, both from the germline V gene. V was cut back by 4 bases and J by 5 bases, leaving a gap of 17 bases between them. Peripheral blood and lesional scalp punch biopsies were obtained from patients with alopecia areata. PBMCs were separated by density centrifugation and stained for CD3, CD4 and CD8, after which CD4+ and CD8+ T cells were sorted on a FACSAria. As part of a multicenter biomarker study, untreated alopecia areata patients were recruited. Blood CD8+ T cells from a handful of biomarker-study patients were further sorted into NKG2D-low and NKG2D-high fractions. Remarks on this clone: Its recognized antigen is unknown. Per-nucleotide qualities are absent, and no much larger clonotype sits a single base away.

Preparation of the library involved the immunoSEQ multiplex PCR assay. To provide template for TCR sequencing, every sample had RNA extracted and reverse transcribed into cDNA. SuperScript III was used for first-strand cDNA synthesis, primed with a 2:1 mix of oligo-dT and random hexamers. A synthetic immune receptor repertoire was used to gauge amplification bias, and whatever bias remained was removed computationally. Per the original workflow: Raw reads were preprocessed to remove errors, and CDR3 was defined according to IMGT conventions as the region from the conserved cysteine to phenylalanine. Clonality was calculated as 1 minus Shannon entropy normalized by log2 of the number of productive unique TCRs. Whether scalp clones were CD4 or CD8 was inferred by matching scalp TCRbeta sequences against CD4 and CD8 repertoires sorted from blood. The table was pulled from immuneACCESS by TCRdb, which kept in-frame rearrangements only. Such tables lose some clones; where checked, under half of the loss comes from unresolved V genes, and the rest has no known cause. That table gives V, J and clone size, and the DNA gave D and trimming. A total of 120,000 or so clones appear in this sample, 40% to 55% of them only once. Of the sample, about 10% falls within the top ten clones.

Broad study findings and their caveats: Scalp TCR repertoire analysis is complicated because resident alphabeta T cells in normal human skin are also sequenced, whereas mouse skin is dominated by gammadelta T cells. Compared with normal scalp, lesional scalp, particularly in alopecia totalis/universalis, had higher clonality and more expanded CD8+ clones, which suggests antigenic drive. Shared TCR sequences between patients were less evident than in mice, which may be partly attributable to HLA diversity in the patient population.

This sequence originates from a human donor with alopecia areata. Recombination connected TRBV25-1 to TRBJ1-1; perhaps TRBD1 is the D gene, with 6 bases matching. The sample taken for sequencing was NKG2D-low CD8+ T cells sorted from blood. The cell subset or site tag for this specimen amounts to: sorted CD8+ NKG2D-low blood T cells. CDR3 protein: CASSVGIQGRTEAFF. The DNA is TGTGCCAGCAGTGTAGGGATACAGGGTCGGACTGAAGCTTTCTTT. Extended through the reference TRBV25-1 and TRBJ1-1 proteins, this CDR3 yields the full variable domain: EADIYQTPRYLVIGTGKKITLECSQTMGHDKMYWYQQDPGMELHLIHYSYGVNSTEKGDLSSESTVSRIRTEHFPLTLESARPSHTSQYLCASSVGIQGRTEAFFGQGTRLTVV.